The rows below give T cell receptor beta chains drawn from one sample of a study of shared clonotypes between healthy human individuals. TCRdb's table, derived via immunoSEQ multiplex PCR, lists solely in-frame clones and lacks some. The sample lists some 2.1 million clones; 90% to 95% were seen once. The sample comprised naive CD4+ T cells sorted from blood. These receptors were collected from a man younger than 30 in good health. Each CDR3 is given with its conserved first and last residue. Fields, in order: D gene, clone size, V gene, J gene, CDR3 protein, CDR3 DNA. D genes are given only for firm matches. Size is stated for part of the rows, as once, few or many counts, or as a class when the clone is expanded.

d_call: -; clone_size: -; v_call: TRBV28; j_call: TRBJ2-7; cdr3_aa: CASSDRSYEQYF; cdr3_nt: TGTGCCAGCAGCGACAGGTCCTACGAGCAGTACTTC
d_call: -; clone_size: -; v_call: TRBV30; j_call: TRBJ2-1; cdr3_aa: CAWSVAGGPYEQFF; cdr3_nt: TGTGCCTGGAGTGTAGCAGGGGGGCCATATGAGCAGTTCTTC
d_call: TRBD1; clone_size: -; v_call: TRBV2; j_call: TRBJ2-5; cdr3_aa: CASSWVQGRETQYF; cdr3_nt: TGTGCCAGCAGTTGGGTACAGGGGCGAGAGACCCAGTACTTC
d_call: -; clone_size: -; v_call: TRBV5-8; j_call: TRBJ2-7; cdr3_aa: CASSFGKNEQYF; cdr3_nt: TGTGCCAGCAGCTTTGGTAAAAACGAGCAGTACTTC
d_call: TRBD1; clone_size: -; v_call: TRBV7-2; j_call: TRBJ2-3; cdr3_aa: CASSLGTGRVGTQYF; cdr3_nt: TGTGCCAGCAGCTTAGGGACAGGGCGCGTGGGTACGCAGTATTTT
d_call: -; clone_size: -; v_call: TRBV19; j_call: TRBJ1-1; cdr3_aa: CASSVGLMNTEAFF; cdr3_nt: TGTGCCAGTAGCGTGGGGTTAATGAACACTGAAGCTTTCTTT
d_call: -; clone_size: -; v_call: TRBV6-5; j_call: TRBJ2-3; cdr3_aa: CASSYGPAQYF; cdr3_nt: TGTGCCAGCAGTTACGGACCGGCGCAGTATTTT
d_call: -; clone_size: -; v_call: TRBV2; j_call: TRBJ2-5; cdr3_aa: CASKDWSETQYF; cdr3_nt: TGTGCCAGCAAGGACTGGTCAGAGACCCAGTACTTC
d_call: -; clone_size: -; v_call: TRBV5-4; j_call: TRBJ1-2; cdr3_aa: CASSLAGDYGYTF; cdr3_nt: TGTGCCAGCAGCTTGGCAGGGGACTATGGCTACACCTTC
d_call: TRBD1; clone_size: -; v_call: TRBV5-6; j_call: TRBJ2-1; cdr3_aa: CASSWGQGAKGEQFF; cdr3_nt: TGTGCCAGCAGCTGGGGACAGGGGGCTAAGGGTGAGCAGTTCTTC
d_call: TRBD2; clone_size: -; v_call: TRBV5-1; j_call: TRBJ2-3; cdr3_aa: CASSLGLAGGTDTQYF; cdr3_nt: TGCGCCAGCAGCTTGGGATTAGCGGGGGGCACAGATACGCAGTATTTT
d_call: TRBD2; clone_size: -; v_call: TRBV2; j_call: TRBJ2-5; cdr3_aa: CASRPGGLAGEGETQYF; cdr3_nt: TGTGCCAGCAGGCCCGGAGGGTTAGCGGGAGAAGGGGAGACCCAGTACTTC
d_call: -; clone_size: -; v_call: TRBV6-5; j_call: TRBJ1-1; cdr3_aa: CASSYGPLNTEAFF; cdr3_nt: TGTGCCAGCAGTTACGGACCTCTGAACACTGAAGCTTTCTTT
d_call: TRBD2; clone_size: -; v_call: TRBV7-2; j_call: TRBJ2-7; cdr3_aa: CASSLVGLAGPTYEQYF; cdr3_nt: TGTGCCAGCAGCTTAGTGGGACTAGCGGGACCCACCTACGAGCAGTACTTC
d_call: -; clone_size: -; v_call: TRBV5-4; j_call: TRBJ2-5; cdr3_aa: CASTPAWRQETQYF; cdr3_nt: TGTGCCAGCACTCCAGCATGGCGGCAAGAGACCCAGTACTTC
d_call: -; clone_size: -; v_call: TRBV30; j_call: TRBJ1-2; cdr3_aa: CAWADSLYGYTF; cdr3_nt: TGTGCCTGGGCCGATAGCCTTTATGGCTACACCTTC
d_call: -; clone_size: -; v_call: TRBV14; j_call: TRBJ2-7; cdr3_aa: CASSSGTVEYF; cdr3_nt: TGTGCCAGCAGCTCAGGGACGGTAGAGTACTTC
d_call: TRBD1; clone_size: -; v_call: TRBV27; j_call: TRBJ1-5; cdr3_aa: CASSSNLDRGKQPQHF; cdr3_nt: TGTGCCAGCAGTTCCAACCTCGACAGGGGCAAGCAGCCCCAGCATTTT
d_call: TRBD1; clone_size: -; v_call: TRBV4-3; j_call: TRBJ2-6; cdr3_aa: CASSQEGPGGFGANVLTF; cdr3_nt: TGCGCCAGCAGCCAAGAGGGCCCAGGGGGCTTTGGGGCCAACGTCCTGACTTTC
d_call: -; clone_size: -; v_call: TRBV5-4; j_call: TRBJ1-2; cdr3_aa: CASSLKADHYGYTF; cdr3_nt: TGTGCCAGCAGCTTGAAGGCGGACCACTATGGCTACACCTTC
d_call: TRBD2; clone_size: -; v_call: TRBV5-4; j_call: TRBJ2-2; cdr3_aa: CASRWTSGSGGGELFF; cdr3_nt: TGTGCCAGCAGGTGGACTAGCGGGAGCGGGGGCGGGGAGCTGTTTTTT
d_call: -; clone_size: -; v_call: TRBV14; j_call: TRBJ1-2; cdr3_aa: CASSQETGPYGYTF; cdr3_nt: TGTGCCAGCAGCCAAGAGACAGGACCCTATGGCTACACCTTC
d_call: TRBD1; clone_size: few; v_call: TRBV10-3; j_call: TRBJ2-7; cdr3_aa: CAISGQGYEQYF; cdr3_nt: TGTGCCATCAGTGGACAGGGCTACGAGCAGTACTTC
d_call: TRBD1; clone_size: -; v_call: TRBV15; j_call: TRBJ1-2; cdr3_aa: CATSRDIKPGGFYGYTF; cdr3_nt: TGTGCCACCAGCAGAGATATAAAGCCAGGGGGCTTCTATGGCTACACCTTC
d_call: -; clone_size: -; v_call: TRBV30; j_call: TRBJ2-5; cdr3_aa: CAWSVLRGREETQYF; cdr3_nt: TGTGCCTGGAGTGTACTCAGGGGCAGGGAAGAGACCCAGTACTTC
d_call: -; clone_size: -; v_call: TRBV27; j_call: TRBJ2-3; cdr3_aa: CASSSYRKKRTDTQYF; cdr3_nt: TGTGCCAGCAGTTCCTACCGCAAAAAGAGAACAGATACGCAGTATTTT
d_call: -; clone_size: -; v_call: TRBV30; j_call: TRBJ1-1; cdr3_aa: CAWSAALWGTEAFF; cdr3_nt: TGTGCCTGGAGTGCCGCTCTTTGGGGCACTGAAGCTTTCTTT
d_call: TRBD2; clone_size: -; v_call: TRBV5-4; j_call: TRBJ2-5; cdr3_aa: CASSAGLGKETQYF; cdr3_nt: TGTGCCAGCAGCGCGGGACTAGGAAAAGAGACCCAGTACTTC
d_call: -; clone_size: -; v_call: TRBV6-6; j_call: TRBJ1-1; cdr3_aa: CASTGSKEAAFF; cdr3_nt: TGTGCCAGCACGGGTTCTAAAGAGGCAGCTTTCTTT
d_call: -; clone_size: -; v_call: TRBV12-5; j_call: TRBJ2-5; cdr3_aa: CASGSGTQETQYF; cdr3_nt: TGTGCTAGTGGTTCTGGGACTCAAGAGACCCAGTACTTC
d_call: -; clone_size: -; v_call: TRBV6-5; j_call: TRBJ2-7; cdr3_aa: CASSKNGEHSYEQYF; cdr3_nt: TGTGCCAGCAGCAAAAACGGTGAACACTCCTACGAGCAGTACTTC
d_call: -; clone_size: -; v_call: TRBV4-2; j_call: TRBJ2-2; cdr3_aa: CASSQDLAGELFF; cdr3_nt: TGTGCCAGCAGCCAAGATCTTGCCGGGGAGCTGTTTTTT
d_call: TRBD1; clone_size: -; v_call: TRBV30; j_call: TRBJ2-7; cdr3_aa: CAWSRGQGSIYEQYF; cdr3_nt: TGTGCCTGGAGCAGAGGACAGGGATCGATCTACGAGCAGTACTTC
d_call: -; clone_size: -; v_call: TRBV18; j_call: TRBJ2-1; cdr3_aa: CASSPQPGDGNEQFF; cdr3_nt: TGTGCCAGCTCACCACAGCCAGGGGATGGCAATGAGCAGTTCTTC
d_call: TRBD1; clone_size: -; v_call: TRBV18; j_call: TRBJ1-4; cdr3_aa: CASSPFGTGDEKLFF; cdr3_nt: TGTGCCAGCTCACCTTTCGGCACAGGGGATGAAAAACTGTTTTTT
d_call: -; clone_size: -; v_call: TRBV5-1; j_call: TRBJ1-5; cdr3_aa: CASSSGAAGQPQHF; cdr3_nt: TGCGCCAGCAGCTCCGGGGCGGCGGGACAGCCCCAGCATTTT
d_call: -; clone_size: -; v_call: TRBV7-9; j_call: TRBJ2-1; cdr3_aa: CASSLSGVPTRDEQFF; cdr3_nt: TGTGCCAGCAGCTTATCGGGGGTTCCCACTAGGGATGAGCAGTTCTTC
d_call: TRBD1; clone_size: -; v_call: TRBV6-6; j_call: TRBJ2-2; cdr3_aa: CATRGPGELFF; cdr3_nt: TGTGCCACTAGGGGGCCCGGGGAGCTGTTTTTT
d_call: TRBD2; clone_size: -; v_call: TRBV29-1; j_call: TRBJ2-5; cdr3_aa: CSVEAPGGETQYF; cdr3_nt: TGCAGCGTTGAAGCACCGGGAGGGGAGACCCAGTACTTC
d_call: TRBD1; clone_size: -; v_call: TRBV7-9; j_call: TRBJ1-3; cdr3_aa: CASSRGQGNTIYF; cdr3_nt: TGTGCCAGCAGCCGGGGACAGGGGAACACCATATATTTT
d_call: -; clone_size: -; v_call: TRBV19; j_call: TRBJ1-1; cdr3_aa: CASTPLQGRRTEAFF; cdr3_nt: TGTGCCAGCACTCCTCTACAGGGAAGGCGCACTGAAGCTTTCTTT
d_call: -; clone_size: -; v_call: TRBV5-1; j_call: TRBJ2-6; cdr3_aa: CASSLLRPAPSGANVLTF; cdr3_nt: TGCGCCAGCAGCTTGCTTCGCCCAGCACCATCTGGGGCCAACGTCCTGACTTTC
d_call: -; clone_size: -; v_call: TRBV29-1; j_call: TRBJ2-3; cdr3_aa: CSVEPPSPTQYF; cdr3_nt: TGCAGCGTTGAACCCCCCAGTCCTACGCAGTATTTT
d_call: TRBD2; clone_size: -; v_call: TRBV19; j_call: TRBJ2-3; cdr3_aa: CASTTLAGGPHTQYF; cdr3_nt: TGTGCCAGTACCACCCTAGCGGGAGGGCCGCATACGCAGTATTTT
d_call: -; clone_size: -; v_call: TRBV2; j_call: TRBJ1-3; cdr3_aa: CASSEQGKVSGNTIYF; cdr3_nt: TGTGCCAGCAGTGAACAGGGGAAAGTCTCTGGAAACACCATATATTTT
d_call: -; clone_size: -; v_call: TRBV10-1; j_call: TRBJ1-5; cdr3_aa: CASSESDQPQHF; cdr3_nt: TGCGCCAGCAGTGAGAGTGATCAGCCCCAGCATTTT
d_call: -; clone_size: -; v_call: TRBV10-3; j_call: TRBJ2-3; cdr3_aa: CAISEVGAVQYF; cdr3_nt: TGTGCCATCAGTGAGGTCGGCGCGGTCCAGTATTTT
d_call: -; clone_size: -; v_call: TRBV6-5; j_call: TRBJ2-7; cdr3_aa: CASSRRDPYEQYF; cdr3_nt: TGTGCCAGCAGCCGCCGGGACCCCTACGAGCAGTACTTC
d_call: -; clone_size: -; v_call: TRBV5-4; j_call: TRBJ2-7; cdr3_aa: CASSLDGYEQYF; cdr3_nt: TGTGCCAGCAGCCTGGACGGATACGAGCAGTACTTC
d_call: -; clone_size: -; v_call: TRBV7-2; j_call: TRBJ1-1; cdr3_aa: CASSSTALNTEAFF; cdr3_nt: TGTGCCAGCAGCTCGACAGCTCTGAACACTGAAGCTTTCTTT
d_call: -; clone_size: -; v_call: TRBV11-2; j_call: TRBJ2-7; cdr3_aa: CASSLGGLYEQYF; cdr3_nt: TGTGCCAGCAGCTTAGGCGGGCTCTACGAGCAGTACTTC
d_call: TRBD2; clone_size: once; v_call: TRBV11-3; j_call: TRBJ2-1; cdr3_aa: CASSSASGLNNEQFF; cdr3_nt: TGTGCCAGCAGCTCCGCTAGCGGACTAAACAATGAGCAGTTCTTC
d_call: TRBD2; clone_size: -; v_call: TRBV7-9; j_call: TRBJ2-3; cdr3_aa: CASSLEGGGRTDTQYF; cdr3_nt: TGTGCCAGCAGCTTAGAGGGCGGGGGGCGGACAGATACGCAGTATTTT